The 26 T cell receptor beta chains below were found in one sample sequenced in a study of cytotoxic CD8 clonotypes in ibrutinib-treated CLL. Method: immunoSEQ multiplex PCR; TCRdb's copy keeps in-frame clones and lacks some. The table lists about 85,000 clones, roughly three quarters of them singletons, with approximately 5% in the top ten. Sequencing used PBMCs, obtained after 12 months of ibrutinib treatment. These receptors all stem from a human donor with chronic lymphocytic leukemia.

The gene calls are TRBV13 and TRBJ2-3; 10 nucleotides agree with TRBD2. Germline V gives CDR1 PRHDT, CDR2 FYEKMQ (reference sequence). This CDR3 is 16 amino acids long. Trimming removed 0 bases from V and 4 bases from J; junction bases left unmatched: 4. The CDR3 bases are TGTGCCAGCAGCTTAGGTCCTAGCGGGAGTCCAGATACGCAGTATTTT. Its translation is CASSLGPSGSPDTQYF.

This sequence joins TRBV7-6 and TRBJ2-5; weak D call: TRBD1 (5 bases). V dropped 5 bases and J dropped 5 bases, with 15 bases sitting between them. This CDR3 comprises 14 residues. Germline V lookup: CDR1 SGHVS, CDR2 FNYEAQ. The DNA of the CDR3 is TGTGCCAGCAGCCCCCTTGGGGCGGTCGAGACCCAGTACTTC. It encodes CASSPLGAVETQYF. The full variable domain, its missing parts supplied by reference TRBV7-6 and TRBJ2-5, is GAGVSQSPRYKVTKRGQDVALRCDPISGHVSLYWYRQALGQGPEFLTYFNYEAQQDKSGLPNDRFSAERPEGSISTLTIQRTEQRDSAMYRCASSPLGAVETQYFGPGTRLLVL.

As concerns this clone: Its ends do not fully match the called genes, so a read error is possible. The chain employs TRBV30 and TRBJ2-3, with D unclear. The CDR3 spans 13 residues. Germline-derived CDR1 and CDR2 are GTSNPN and SVGIG (reference sequence). The CDR3 loop reads CAWSGSSTDAQYF. The CDR3 DNA sequence: TGTGCCTGGAGTGGCTCCAGCACAGATGCGCAGTATTTT.

The gene calls are TRBV6-6 and TRBJ2-5; D is perhaps TRBD2 (5 bases). CDR3 length: 12 residues. The germline gives CDR1 MNHNY, CDR2 SVGAGI (reference sequence). Trimming removed 0 bases at V and 9 bases at J, with 8 bases between. DNA of the CDR3: TGTGCCAGCAGTTACTCGGTCGGGGCCCAGTACTTC. Translating it yields CASSYSVGAQYF.

The chain is built from TRBV25-1 and TRBJ2-5, with D possibly matching TRBD2 (7 bases). Trimming removed 6 bases at V and 5 bases at J, with 16 bases between. The CDR3 totals 14 residues. Germline CDR1 is MGHDK and CDR2 is SYGVNS. CDR3: CASSTLGGQETQYF. Here the CDR3 DNA reads TGTGCCAGCAGCACATTGGGGGGGCAGGAGACCCAGTACTTC.

The V call is TRBV18, the J call TRBJ2-7; TRBD2 matches at 10 bases. Germline CDR1 and CDR2: KGHSH and LQKENI. The CDR3 length is 17 residues. Trimming cost V 5 bases and J 5 bases; bases outside gene matches: 15. CDR3 DNA: TGTGCCAGCTCAATAAACTCCCAGCGGGGGGGTGGCCACGAGCAGTACTTC. Its protein product is CASSINSQRGGGHEQYF.

This clone was detected once. The chain uses TRBV5-3 and TRBJ2-2; no firm D call. TRBV5-3 falls under the ORF class, with uncertain function. Trimming took 3 bases from V and 0 from J, leaving 12 bases between them. This CDR3 is 16 amino acids long. The CDR3 DNA is TGTGCCAGAAGCTCCCGTTATAACGCGAACACCGGGGAGCTGTTTTTT. Translated, it gives CARSSRYNANTGELFF.

V is TRBV27 and J is TRBJ2-7; the D is unclear. V dropped 6 bases and J dropped 2 bases, with 17 bases sitting between them. The CDR3 totals 15 residues. Germline assignment: CDR1 MNHEY and CDR2 SMNVEV (reference sequence). The CDR3 spells CASSLGRSATYEQYF. The CDR3 region has the DNA TGTGCCAGCAGCCTTGGACGGAGTGCCACCTACGAGCAGTACTTC.

The chain has TRBV10-3 and TRBJ2-5; weak D call: TRBD1 (5 bases). With 3 bases removed from V and 5 bases from J, the gap between germline ends came to 10 bases. The CDR3 consists of 13 residues. CDR1 and CDR2 from the germline V gene are ENHRY and SYGVKD. The DNA of the CDR3 is TGTGCCATCAGTGAAAGCAGGGATGAGACCCAGTACTTC. It codes for CAISESRDETQYF.

The rearrangement links TRBV7-9 to TRBJ2-7; D perhaps matches TRBD1 (6 bases). Trimming took 4 bases from V and 3 from J, leaving 10 bases between them. CDR1 SEHNR and CDR2 FQNEAQ come from the germline V gene (reference sequence). The CDR3 consists of 13 residues. The CDR3 DNA follows: TGTGCCAGCAGCTCTATGGACAGCTACGAGCAGTACTTC. Amino acid sequence: CASSSMDSYEQYF. The full variable domain, in which reference TRBV7-9 and TRBJ2-7 provide the parts outside the CDR3, is DTGVSQNPRHKITKRGQNVTFRCDPISEHNRLYWYRQTLGQGPEFLTYFQNEAQLEKSRLLSDRFSAERPKGSFSTLEIQRTEQGDSAMYLCASSSMDSYEQYFGPGTRLTVT.

The chain is built from TRBV5-1 and TRBJ2-2; D is undetermined. This CDR3 spans 13 amino acids. The germline gives CDR1 SGHRS, CDR2 YFSETQ. V was cut by 4 bases and J by 1 base, with 5 bases left in between. CDR3 DNA: TGCGCCAGCAGCCCACAGAACACCGGGGAGCTGTTTTTT. Residues: CASSPQNTGELFF.

The chain has TRBV5-8 and TRBJ2-5, with TRBD1 matching over 9 bases. Germline-derived CDR1 and CDR2 are SGHTS and YDEGEE. V lost 4 bases, J lost 5 bases, and 9 bases stayed unmatched. The CDR3 length is 15 residues. The CDR3 coding sequence is TGTGCCAGCAGCGACGGGACAGGGTGGTGGGAGACCCAGTACTTC. Encoded protein: CASSDGTGWWETQYF.

The CDR3 reads CASSLPGTDTQYF. In nucleotides, the CDR3 is TGTGCCAGCAGTTTACCGGGCACAGATACGCAGTATTTT. This sequence joins TRBV28 and TRBJ2-3; D is ambiguous. The germline V and J ends were trimmed by 2 bases and 1 base, with 4 bases remaining between them. Germline V lookup: CDR1 MDHEN, CDR2 SYDVKM. The CDR3 length is 13 residues.

The sample holds a few counts of this clone. The gene calls are TRBV18 and TRBJ2-3, with TRBD1 matching over 7 bases. This CDR3 is 14 amino acids long. Germline V CDR1 and CDR2: KGHSH, LQKENI. Trimming at V came to 10 bases and at J to 4 bases, leaving 11 bases not matched to a gene. CDR3 in amino acids: CATHRGQGADTQYF. The CDR3, as DNA: TGTGCCACTCACAGGGGCCAGGGGGCAGATACGCAGTATTTT.

The chain uses TRBV6-1 and TRBJ1-5; D is ambiguous. V lost 6 bases and J 7 bases, leaving 10 bases between the germline ends. Per germline, CDR1 MNHNS and CDR2 SASEGT. The CDR3 extends over 12 amino acids. The CDR3 bases are TGTGCCAGCAGCGAGAACCGACAGCCCCAGCATTTT. As protein: CASSENRQPQHF.

This clone was found once. The rearrangement links TRBV19 to TRBJ1-4; 9 nucleotides align to TRBD1. CDR3 length: 16 residues. J gave up 3 bases and V 4 bases, and 6 bases lay outside the gene matches. The germline V gene encodes CDR1 LNHDA and CDR2 SQIVND (reference sequence). The DNA of the CDR3 is TGTGCCAGTAGTACGGCCCGGACAGGGGCTAATGAAAAACTGTTTTTT. Residues: CASSTARTGANEKLFF.

The rearrangement joins TRBV7-2 to TRBJ2-5, with D tentatively TRBD1 (6 bases). The CDR3 sequence is 14 residues long. V lost 1 base and J lost 5, with 11 bases in between. The germline V gene has CDR1 SGHTA and CDR2 FQGNSA. CDR3 DNA sequence: TGTGCCAGCAGCTTAGGGCAGGGGTGGGAGACCCAGTACTTC. It yields the protein CASSLGQGWETQYF.

This clone was found a few times. V usage is TRBV7-9 and J usage is TRBJ2-7; D remains ambiguous. V was pared by 1 base and J by 1 base, with 11 bases between. Germline CDR1 and CDR2: SEHNR and FQNEAQ (reference sequence). CDR3 length: 15 amino acids. CDR3 sequence reads: CASSLGLTGSYEQYF. CDR3 nucleotide sequence: TGTGCCAGCAGCTTAGGTCTCACTGGGTCCTACGAGCAGTACTTC.

This clone was picked up one time. The CDR3 DNA sequence: TGTGCCAGCAGCCAAGGGGCCCAAGAGACCCAGTACTTC. Its protein product is CASSQGAQETQYF. V usage is TRBV7-8 and J usage is TRBJ2-5; perhaps TRBD1 as D (5 bases). Germline V gene sequence: CDR1 SGHVS, CDR2 FQNEAQ. CDR3 length: 13 amino acids. Trimming shortened V by 5 bases and J by 1 base, and 8 bases separated the two germline ends. Supplemented by reference TRBV7-8 and TRBJ2-5, the full variable domain reads GAGVSQSPRYKVAKRGQDVALRCDPISGHVSLFWYQQALGQGPEFLTYFQNEAQLDKSGLPSDRFFAERPEGSVSTLKIQRTQQEDSAVYLCASSQGAQETQYFGPGTRLLVL.

The rearrangement links TRBV27 to TRBJ2-7; 9 nucleotides agree with TRBD2. Germline CDR1 MNHEY, CDR2 SMNVEV (reference sequence). V lost 0 bases, J lost 7 bases, and 10 bases stayed unmatched. CDR3 size: 16 residues. The CDR3 loop is CASSLSAVAGVGEQYF. DNA of the CDR3: TGTGCCAGCAGTTTATCGGCGGTAGCGGGAGTGGGGGAGCAGTACTTC.

The rearrangement joins TRBV4-3 to TRBJ2-2; D gene ambiguous. The germline V and J ends were trimmed by 1 base and 1 base, with 7 bases remaining between them. Germline V gene data show CDR1 as LGHNA and CDR2 as YSLEER. The CDR3 has 15 residues. The CDR3 is CASSQVWVNTGELFF. The CDR3, as DNA: TGCGCCAGCAGCCAAGTTTGGGTGAACACCGGGGAGCTGTTTTTT.

J is TRBJ2-7 and V is TRBV6-5; D perhaps matches TRBD1 (5 bases). Germline V gives CDR1 MNHEY, CDR2 SVGAGI. This CDR3 has 15 residues. Trimming stripped 4 bases from V and 2 bases from J, with 15 bases between. CDR3 sequence: CASSSPGARAYEQYF. Written as DNA, the CDR3 is TGTGCCAGCAGTTCCCCCGGTGCCAGGGCCTACGAGCAGTACTTC.

The chain couples TRBV27 to TRBJ1-5; a weak D match, TRBD1 (5 bases). The CDR3 is 15 amino acids. Trimming shortened V by 5 bases and J by 0 bases, and 11 bases separated the two germline ends. Per germline, CDR1 MNHEY and CDR2 SMNVEV (reference sequence). The CDR3 here is CASSRDVNSNQPQHF. The CDR3 region has the DNA TGTGCCAGCAGTAGGGACGTCAATAGCAATCAGCCCCAGCATTTT.

This sequence joins TRBV4-2 and TRBJ2-4; a weak D match, TRBD1 (6 bases). The germline V and J ends were trimmed by 0 bases and 10 bases, with 16 bases remaining between them. The CDR3 loop spans 15 amino acids. In germline, CDR1 is LGHNA, CDR2 YNFKEQ. CDR3 nucleotide sequence: TGTGCCAGCAGCCAAGATCCAGCCAGGGGTGGGATTCAGTACTTC. Translation: CASSQDPARGGIQYF.

This clone turned up a few times. The chain carries TRBV10-1 and TRBJ2-7; 7 positions agree with TRBD1. CDR3 length equals 15 residues. V gave up 7 bases and J gave up 2 bases; unmatched junction bases: 11. Germline lookup yields CDR1 WNHNN and CDR2 SYGVQD (reference sequence). CDR3 amino acids: CASIKGQDRPYEQYF. CDR3 DNA: TGCGCCAGCATTAAAGGACAGGATCGCCCCTACGAGCAGTACTTC.

The chain recombines TRBV6-5 with TRBJ1-1; TRBD1 might be the D (6 bases). The CDR3 loop spans 15 amino acids. CDR1 is MNHEY and CDR2 is SVGAGI in the germline V gene. V dropped 7 bases and J dropped 5 bases, with 20 bases sitting between them. The CDR3 DNA reads TGTGCCAGCACCTCACGGGGGGGGCCGGGGACTGAAGCTTTCTTT. It codes for CASTSRGGPGTEAFF.